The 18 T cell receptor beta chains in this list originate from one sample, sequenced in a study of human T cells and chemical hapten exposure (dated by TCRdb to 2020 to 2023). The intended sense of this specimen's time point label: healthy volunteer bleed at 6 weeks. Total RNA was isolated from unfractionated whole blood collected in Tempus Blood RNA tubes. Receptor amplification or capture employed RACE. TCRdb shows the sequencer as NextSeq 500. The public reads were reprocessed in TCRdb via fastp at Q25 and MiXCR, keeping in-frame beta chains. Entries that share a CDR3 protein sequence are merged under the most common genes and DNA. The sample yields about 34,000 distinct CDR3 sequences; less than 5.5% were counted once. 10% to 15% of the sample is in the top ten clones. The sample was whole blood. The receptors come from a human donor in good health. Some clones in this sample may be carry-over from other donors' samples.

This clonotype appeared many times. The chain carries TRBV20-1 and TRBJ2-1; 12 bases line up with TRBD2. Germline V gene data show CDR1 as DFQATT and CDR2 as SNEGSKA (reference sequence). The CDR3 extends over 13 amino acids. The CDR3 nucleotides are TGCAGACTAGCGGGAGGAGGTTACAATGAGCAGTTCTTC. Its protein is CRLAGGGYNEQFF.

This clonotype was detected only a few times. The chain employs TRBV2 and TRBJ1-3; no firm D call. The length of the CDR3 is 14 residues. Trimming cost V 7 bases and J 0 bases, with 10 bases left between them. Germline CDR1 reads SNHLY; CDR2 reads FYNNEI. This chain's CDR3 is CASKGGSSGNTIYF. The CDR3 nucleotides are TGTGCCAGCAAGGGAGGGAGCTCTGGAAACACCATATATTTT.

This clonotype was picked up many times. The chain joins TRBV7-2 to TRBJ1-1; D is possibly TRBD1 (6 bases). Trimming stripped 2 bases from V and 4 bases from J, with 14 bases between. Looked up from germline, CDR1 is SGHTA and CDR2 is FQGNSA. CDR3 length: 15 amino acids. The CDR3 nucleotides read TGTGCCAGCAGCTTAACAGGGCCCATGATCACTGAAGCTTTCTTT. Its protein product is CASSLTGPMITEAFF.

DNA of the CDR3: TGTGCCAGCAGCCCAAGGGCTATTAGGAGGTTCTTC. Protein: CASSPRAIRRFF. The rearrangement joins TRBV12-3 or TRBV12-4 to TRBJ2-1; no firm D call. The germline V and J ends were trimmed by 6 bases and 15 bases, with 18 bases remaining between them. The CDR3 is made up of 12 amino acids.

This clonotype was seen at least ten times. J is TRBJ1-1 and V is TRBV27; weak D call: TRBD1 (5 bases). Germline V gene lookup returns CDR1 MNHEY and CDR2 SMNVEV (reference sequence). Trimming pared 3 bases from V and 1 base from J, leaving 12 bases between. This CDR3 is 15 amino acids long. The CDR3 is CASSFSGAPNTEAFF. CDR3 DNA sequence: TGTGCCAGCAGTTTTAGTGGGGCCCCGAACACTGAAGCTTTCTTT.

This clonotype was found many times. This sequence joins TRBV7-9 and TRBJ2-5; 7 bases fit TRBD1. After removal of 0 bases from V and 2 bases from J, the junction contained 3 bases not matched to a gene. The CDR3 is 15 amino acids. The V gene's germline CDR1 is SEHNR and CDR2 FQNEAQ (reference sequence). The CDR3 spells CASSLARDRQETQYF. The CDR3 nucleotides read TGTGCCAGCAGCTTAGCCCGGGACAGACAAGAGACCCAGTACTTC. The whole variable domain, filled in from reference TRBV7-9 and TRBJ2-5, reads DTGVSQNPRHKITKRGQNVTFRCDPISEHNRLYWYRQTLGQGPEFLTYFQNEAQLEKSRLLSDRFSAERPKGSFSTLEIQRTEQGDSAMYLCASSLARDRQETQYFGPGTRLLVL.

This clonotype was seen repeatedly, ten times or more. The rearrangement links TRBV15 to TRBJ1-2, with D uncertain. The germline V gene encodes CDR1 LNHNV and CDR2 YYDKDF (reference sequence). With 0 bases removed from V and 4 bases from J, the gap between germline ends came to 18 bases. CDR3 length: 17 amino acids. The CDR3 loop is CATSRDALLDPTYGYTF. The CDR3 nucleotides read TGTGCCACCAGCAGAGATGCGCTTCTGGACCCCACCTATGGCTACACCTTC.

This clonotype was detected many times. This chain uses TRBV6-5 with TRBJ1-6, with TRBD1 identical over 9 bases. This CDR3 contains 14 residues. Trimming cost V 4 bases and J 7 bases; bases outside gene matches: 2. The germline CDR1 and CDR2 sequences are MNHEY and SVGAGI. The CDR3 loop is CASSWGQGNSPLHF. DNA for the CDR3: TGTGCCAGCAGTTGGGGACAGGGCAATTCACCCCTCCACTTT.

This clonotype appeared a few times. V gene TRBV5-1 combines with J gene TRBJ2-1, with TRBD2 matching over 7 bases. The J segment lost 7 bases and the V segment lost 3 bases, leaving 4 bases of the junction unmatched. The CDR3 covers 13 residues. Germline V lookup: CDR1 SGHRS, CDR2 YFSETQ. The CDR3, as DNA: TGCGCCAGCAGCTGGAGCGGGAATAATGAGCAGTTCTTC. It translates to CASSWSGNNEQFF. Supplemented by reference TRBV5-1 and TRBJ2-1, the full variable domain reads KAGVTQTPRYLIKTRGQQVTLSCSPISGHRSVSWYQQTPGQGLQFLFEYFSETQRNKGNFPGRFSGRQFSNSRSEMNVSTLELGDSALYLCASSWSGNNEQFFGPGTRLTVL.

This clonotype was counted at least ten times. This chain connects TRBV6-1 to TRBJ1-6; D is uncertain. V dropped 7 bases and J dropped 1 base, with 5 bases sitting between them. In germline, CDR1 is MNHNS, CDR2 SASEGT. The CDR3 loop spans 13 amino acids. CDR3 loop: CASMESYNSPLHF. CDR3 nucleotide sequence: TGTGCCAGCATGGAGTCCTATAATTCACCCCTCCACTTT.

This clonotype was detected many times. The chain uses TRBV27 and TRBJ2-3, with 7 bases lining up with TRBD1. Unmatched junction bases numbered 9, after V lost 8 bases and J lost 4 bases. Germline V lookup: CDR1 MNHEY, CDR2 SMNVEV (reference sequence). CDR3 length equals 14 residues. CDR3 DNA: TGTGCCAGCCTCTCCGGGCAGGGGGCAGATACGCAGTATTTT. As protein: CASLSGQGADTQYF.

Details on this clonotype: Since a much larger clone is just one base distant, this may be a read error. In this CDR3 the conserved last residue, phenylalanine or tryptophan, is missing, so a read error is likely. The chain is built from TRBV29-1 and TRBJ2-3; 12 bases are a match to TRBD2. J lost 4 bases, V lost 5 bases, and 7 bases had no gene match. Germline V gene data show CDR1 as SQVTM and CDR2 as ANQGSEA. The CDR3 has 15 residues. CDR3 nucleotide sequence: TGCAGCGTTTCTCCTAGCGGGAGGGGGGCAGATACGCAGTATCTT. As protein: CSVSPSGRGADTQYL.

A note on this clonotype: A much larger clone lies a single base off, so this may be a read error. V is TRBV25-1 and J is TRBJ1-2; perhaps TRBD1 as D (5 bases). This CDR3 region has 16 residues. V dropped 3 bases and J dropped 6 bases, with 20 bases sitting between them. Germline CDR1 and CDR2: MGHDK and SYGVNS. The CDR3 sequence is CASSESLGEGTHGYTF. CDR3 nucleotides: TGTGCCAGCAGTGAGTCCCTGGGAGAGGGGACCCATGGCTACACCTTC.

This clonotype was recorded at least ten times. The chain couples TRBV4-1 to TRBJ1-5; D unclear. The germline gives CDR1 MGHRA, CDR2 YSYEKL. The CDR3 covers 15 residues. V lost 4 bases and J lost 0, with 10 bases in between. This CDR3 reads CASSPQYLSNQPQHF. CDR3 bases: TGCGCCAGCAGCCCGCAATATCTTAGCAATCAGCCCCAGCATTTT.

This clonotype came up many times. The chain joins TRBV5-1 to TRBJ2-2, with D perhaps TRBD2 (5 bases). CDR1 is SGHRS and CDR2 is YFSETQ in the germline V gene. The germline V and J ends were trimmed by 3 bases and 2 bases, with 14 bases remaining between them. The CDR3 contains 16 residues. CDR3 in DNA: TGCGCCAGCAGCTCCGTACCGGGGTCCAACACCGGGGAGCTGTTTTTT. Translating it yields CASSSVPGSNTGELFF.

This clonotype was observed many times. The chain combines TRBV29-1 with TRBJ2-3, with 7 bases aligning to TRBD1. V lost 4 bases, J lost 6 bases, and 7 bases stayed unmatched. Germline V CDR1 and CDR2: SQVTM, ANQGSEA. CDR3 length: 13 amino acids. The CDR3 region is CSVVLDRVDTQYF. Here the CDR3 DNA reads TGCAGCGTTGTCCTTGACAGGGTGGATACGCAGTATTTT.

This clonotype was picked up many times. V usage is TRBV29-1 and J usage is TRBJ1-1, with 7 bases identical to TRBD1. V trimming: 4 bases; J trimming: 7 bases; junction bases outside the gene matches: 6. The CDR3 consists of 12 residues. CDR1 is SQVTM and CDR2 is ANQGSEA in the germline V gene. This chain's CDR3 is CSVVGTAGEAFF. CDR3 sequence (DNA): TGCAGCGTTGTAGGGACAGCCGGTGAAGCTTTCTTT.

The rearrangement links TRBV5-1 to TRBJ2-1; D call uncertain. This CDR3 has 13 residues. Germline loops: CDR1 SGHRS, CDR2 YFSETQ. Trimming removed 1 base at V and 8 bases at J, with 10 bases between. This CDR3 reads CASSLTSYDEQFF. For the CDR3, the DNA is TGCGCCAGCAGCTTGACTTCGTACGATGAGCAGTTCTTC. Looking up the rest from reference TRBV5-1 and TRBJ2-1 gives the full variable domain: KAGVTQTPRYLIKTRGQQVTLSCSPISGHRSVSWYQQTPGQGLQFLFEYFSETQRNKGNFPGRFSGRQFSNSRSEMNVSTLELGDSALYLCASSLTSYDEQFFGPGTRLTVL.